This entry describes one TCR beta chain. Its matching antigen is unknown. Trimming removed 4 bases from V and 6 bases from J; junction bases left unmatched: 13. The CDR3 length is 16 residues. The germline V gene has CDR1 LNHDA and CDR2 SQIVND (reference sequence). The source of the sample is a study of shared clonotypes between healthy human individuals. Study-wide background: The study enrolled a couple of women and a few men aged 18 to 49. Study-level results: Naive subsets generally exceeded memory subsets in estimated richness.

Repertoires were generated with immunoSEQ multiplex PCR, while TCRdb's copy carries only in-frame clones and drops some. The table has some 2.1 million clones, 85% to 95% seen once; the top ten hold about 0.13%. Sequencing input: naive CD4+ T cells sorted from blood. Subset defined: CD45RA+ positively selected. This TCR was sampled from a man younger than 35 in good health. The rearrangement joins TRBV19 to TRBJ1-1, with 8 bases matching TRBD1. CDR3 bases: TGTGCCAGTAGTACCCGACAGGGGCGCGCCGTACCTGAAGCTTTCTTT. It is translated as CASSTRQGRAVPEAFF.